Listed here is a single T cell receptor beta chain. The antigen remains unidentified. The CDR3 runs 13 residues. Germline V gene sequence: CDR1 GTSNPN, CDR2 SVGIG (reference sequence). Trimming shortened V by 2 bases and J by 6 bases, and 11 bases separated the two germline ends. The sample belongs to a study of cytotoxic CD8 clonotypes in ibrutinib-treated CLL. General study points: The public clonotypes identified were infrequent and showed contraction or stability on treatment.

Sequencing was performed with immunoSEQ multiplex PCR; in TCRdb, only in-frame clones are kept and a portion is missing. The repertoire holds 150,000 to 200,000 clones, with nearly 90% as singletons. The sequence derives from a human donor with chronic lymphocytic leukemia. Sequencing used PBMCs, obtained at disease progression, from a patient treated with ibrutinib. The chain has TRBV30 and TRBJ1-5, with a weak D call TRBD1 (6 bases). In nucleotides, the CDR3 is TGTGCCTGGAGTAAGGGGGGCGTTCAGCCCCAGCATTTT. Translation: CAWSKGGVQPQHF.